The T cell receptor beta chain described here comes from a study of T-cell reconstitution after alpha-beta-depleted transplantation in children (dated by TCRdb to 2016 to 2018). Study-wide context: Using TCR repertoire profiling, the study quantitatively followed how T-cell immune reconstitution unfolded in children after TCRalphabeta/CD19-depleted allogeneic hematopoietic cell transplantation.

Measured from the cysteine to the phenylalanine, the CDR3 is 12 residues long. Here the CDR3 DNA is all that survives: 36 bases in frame from base 1. From the germline V gene, CDR1 is SGDLS and CDR2 is YYNGEE. V is clipped by 3 bases and J by 8 bases, and the sequence between their germline boundaries is 11 bases long. This clonotype showed up just a few times. There is no known antigen for this receptor. Base qualities are not at hand, and no much larger clone is one base apart. The library was generated by PCR. The instrument was an Illumina HiSeq 2500. TCR libraries were prepared with molecular barcoding, using unique molecular identifiers to normalize TCRbeta repertoire quantification. TCRdb reprocessed the public reads (quality trimming at Q25 with fastp, clone calling with MiXCR) and kept in-frame beta chains. Each entry is one CDR3 protein sequence, shown with its most common DNA and genes. The sample data list about 690,000 distinct CDR3 sequences, and around 17% of these were observed just once. 1.1% of the sample rests with the top ten.

The rearranged segments are TRBV9 and TRBJ1-1; confidence is insufficient to name the D gene. The source was PBMCs from the stem cell graft donor, collected from the stem cell graft. The sequence derives from a human donor who donated a stem cell graft to a child with acute myeloid leukemia. The nucleotide sequence is TGTGCCAGCAGCGCGCGACTGCCAGAAGCTTTCTTT. Translated, it gives CASSARLPEAFF.